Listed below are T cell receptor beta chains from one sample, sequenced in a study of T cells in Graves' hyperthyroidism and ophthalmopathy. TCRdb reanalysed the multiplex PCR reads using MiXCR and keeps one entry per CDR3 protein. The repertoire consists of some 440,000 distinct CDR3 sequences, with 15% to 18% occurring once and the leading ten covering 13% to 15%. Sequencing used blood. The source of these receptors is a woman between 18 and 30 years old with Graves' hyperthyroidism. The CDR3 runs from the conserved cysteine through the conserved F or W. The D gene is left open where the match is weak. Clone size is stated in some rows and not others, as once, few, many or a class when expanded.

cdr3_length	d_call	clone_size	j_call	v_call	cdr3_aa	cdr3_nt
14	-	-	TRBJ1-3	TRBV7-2	CASSLTGSGNTIYF	TGTGCCAGCAGCTTAACAGGGTCTGGAAACACCATATATTTT
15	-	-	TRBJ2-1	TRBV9	CASGSGISSYNEQFF	TGTGCCAGCGGTAGCGGTATAAGCTCCTACAATGAGCAGTTCTTC
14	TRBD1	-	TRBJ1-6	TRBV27	CASRDRAGGSPLHF	TGTGCCAGCAGGGACAGGGCGGGAGGTTCACCCCTCCACTTT
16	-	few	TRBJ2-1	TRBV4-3	CASSQDSADTYNEQFF	TGCGCCAGCAGCCAAGATTCGGCGGATACCTACAATGAGCAGTTCTTC
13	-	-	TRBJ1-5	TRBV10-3	CAISVTGREPQHF	TGTGCCATCAGCGTTACAGGGCGGGAGCCCCAGCATTTT
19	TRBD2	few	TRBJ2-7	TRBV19	CASRPEPGLAGQNSYEQYF	TGTGCCAGTAGGCCAGAACCGGGACTAGCGGGACAAAACTCCTACGAGCAGTACTTC
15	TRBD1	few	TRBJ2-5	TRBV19	CASGHTGTVQETQYF	TGTGCCAGTGGTCATACCGGGACAGTACAAGAGACCCAGTACTTC
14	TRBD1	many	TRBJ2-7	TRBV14	CASSLTGAYSEQYF	TGTGCCAGCAGTCTAACAGGGGCCTACTCCGAGCAGTACTTC
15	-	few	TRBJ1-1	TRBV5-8	CASSLYELTVMGAFF	TGTGCCAGCAGCTTGTACGAGCTTACGGTAATGGGGGCTTTCTTT
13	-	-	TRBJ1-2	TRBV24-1	CATSADLNYGYTF	TGTGCCACCAGTGCGGACCTTAACTATGGCTACACCTTC
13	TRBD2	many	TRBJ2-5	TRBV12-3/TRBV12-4	CASSLGLAGKQYF	TGTGCCAGCAGTCTCGGACTAGCGGGGAAACAGTACTTC
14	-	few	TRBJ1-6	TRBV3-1	CASSPGRNNSPLHF	TGTGCCAGCAGCCCGGGCCGAAATAATTCACCCCTCCACTTT
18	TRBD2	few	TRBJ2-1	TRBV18	CASSQRLAGGHSYNEQFF	TGTGCCAGCTCACAACGACTAGCGGGGGGCCACTCCTACAATGAGCAGTTCTTC
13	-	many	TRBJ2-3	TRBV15	CATSRGVQDTQYF	TGTGCCACCAGCAGAGGGGTCCAAGATACGCAGTATTTT
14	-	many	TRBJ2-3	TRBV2	CASSDQGRTDTQYF	TGTGCCAGCAGTGATCAGGGACGCACAGATACGCAGTATTTT
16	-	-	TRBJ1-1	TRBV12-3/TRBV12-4	CASSLTPGPMNTEAFF	TGTGCCAGCAGTTTAACTCCGGGACCGATGAACACTGAAGCTTTCTTT